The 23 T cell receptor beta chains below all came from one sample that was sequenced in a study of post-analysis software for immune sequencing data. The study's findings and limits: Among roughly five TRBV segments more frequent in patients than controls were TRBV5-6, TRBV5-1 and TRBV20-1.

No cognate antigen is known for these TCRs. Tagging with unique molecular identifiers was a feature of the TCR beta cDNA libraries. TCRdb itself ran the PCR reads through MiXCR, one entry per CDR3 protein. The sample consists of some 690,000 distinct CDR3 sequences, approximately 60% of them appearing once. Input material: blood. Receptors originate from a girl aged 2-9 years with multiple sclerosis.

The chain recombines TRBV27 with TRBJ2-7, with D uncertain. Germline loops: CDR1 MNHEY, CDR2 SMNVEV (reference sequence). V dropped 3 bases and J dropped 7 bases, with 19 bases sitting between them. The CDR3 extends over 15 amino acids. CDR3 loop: CASSLAPLRHNEQYF. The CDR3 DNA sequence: TGTGCCAGCAGTTTGGCTCCACTGCGCCACAATGAGCAGTACTTC.

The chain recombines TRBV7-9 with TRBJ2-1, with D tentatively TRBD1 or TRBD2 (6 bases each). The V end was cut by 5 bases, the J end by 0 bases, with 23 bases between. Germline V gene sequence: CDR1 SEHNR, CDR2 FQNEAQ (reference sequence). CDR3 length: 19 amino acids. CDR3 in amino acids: CASSPRLGGKNGSYNEQFF. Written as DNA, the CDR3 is TGTGCCAGCAGCCCCCGACTAGGGGGTAAGAATGGCTCCTACAATGAGCAGTTCTTC.

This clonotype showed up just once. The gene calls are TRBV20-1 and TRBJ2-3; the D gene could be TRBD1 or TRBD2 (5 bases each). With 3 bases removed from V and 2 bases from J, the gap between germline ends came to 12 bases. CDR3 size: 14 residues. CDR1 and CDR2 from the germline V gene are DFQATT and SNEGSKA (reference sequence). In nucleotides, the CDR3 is TGCAGTGCTAGTCAGGGACCCTACACAGATACGCAGTATTTT. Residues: CSASQGPYTDTQYF.

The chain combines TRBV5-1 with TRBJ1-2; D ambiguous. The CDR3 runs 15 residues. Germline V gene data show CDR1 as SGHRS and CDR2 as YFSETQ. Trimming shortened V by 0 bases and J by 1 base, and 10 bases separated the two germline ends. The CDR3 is CASSLGGPDNYGYTF. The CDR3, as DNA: TGCGCCAGCAGCTTGGGTGGACCTGATAACTATGGCTACACCTTC.

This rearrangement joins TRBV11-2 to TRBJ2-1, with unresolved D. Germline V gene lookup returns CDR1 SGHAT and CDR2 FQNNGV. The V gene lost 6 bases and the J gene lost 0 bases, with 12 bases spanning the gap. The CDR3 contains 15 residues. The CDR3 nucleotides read TGTGCCAGCAGTTCCGCCTATAGCTCCTACAATGAGCAGTTCTTC. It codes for CASSSAYSSYNEQFF. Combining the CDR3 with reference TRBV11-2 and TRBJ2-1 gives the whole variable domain EAGVAQSPRYKIIEKRQSVAFWCNPISGHATLYWYQQILGQGPKLLIQFQNNGVVDDSQLPKDRFSAERLKGVDSTLKIQPAKLEDSAVYLCASSSAYSSYNEQFFGPGTRLTVL.

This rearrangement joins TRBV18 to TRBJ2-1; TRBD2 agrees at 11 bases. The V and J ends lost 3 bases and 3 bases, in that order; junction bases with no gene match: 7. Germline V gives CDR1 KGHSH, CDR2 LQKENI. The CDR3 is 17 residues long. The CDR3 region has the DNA TGTGCCAGCTCACCCCAACTAGCGGGAGAAAGCTACAATGAGCAGTTCTTC. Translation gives CASSPQLAGESYNEQFF. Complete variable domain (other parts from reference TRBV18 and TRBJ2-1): NAGVMQNPRHLVRRRGQEARLRCSPMKGHSHVYWYRQLPEEGLKFMVYLQKENIIDESGMPKERFSAEFPKEGPSILRIQQVVRGDSAAYFCASSPQLAGESYNEQFFGPGTRLTVL.

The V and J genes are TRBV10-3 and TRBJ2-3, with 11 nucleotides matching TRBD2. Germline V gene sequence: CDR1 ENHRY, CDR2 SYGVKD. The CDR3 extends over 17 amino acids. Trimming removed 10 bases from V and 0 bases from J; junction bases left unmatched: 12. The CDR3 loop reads CATGGGRTSGSTDTQYF. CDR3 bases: TGTGCCACCGGCGGGGGAAGGACTAGCGGGAGCACAGATACGCAGTATTTT.

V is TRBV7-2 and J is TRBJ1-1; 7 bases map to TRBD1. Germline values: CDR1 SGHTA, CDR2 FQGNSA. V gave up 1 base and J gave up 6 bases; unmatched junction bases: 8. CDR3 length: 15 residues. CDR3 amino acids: CASSLGDRVRAEAFF. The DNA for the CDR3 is TGTGCCAGCAGCTTAGGAGACAGGGTAAGGGCTGAAGCTTTCTTT. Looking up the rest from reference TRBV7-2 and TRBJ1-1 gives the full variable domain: GAGVSQSPSNKVTEKGKDVELRCDPISGHTALYWYRQSLGQGLEFLIYFQGNSAPDKSGLPSDRFSAERTGGSVSTLTIQRTQQEDSAVYLCASSLGDRVRAEAFFGQGTRLTVV.

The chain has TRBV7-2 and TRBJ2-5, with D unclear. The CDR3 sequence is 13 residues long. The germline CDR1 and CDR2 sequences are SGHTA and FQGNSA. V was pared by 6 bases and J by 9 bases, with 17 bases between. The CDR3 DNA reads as TGTGCCAGCAGTCCCGGGCCCCGCGTGGCCCAGTACTTC. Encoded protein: CASSPGPRVAQYF.

This CDR3 is CASSSGTPWEQYF. The CDR3 DNA reads as TGTGCCAGCAGTTCCGGGACTCCCTGGGAGCAGTACTTC. This chain joins TRBV12-3 or TRBV12-4 and TRBJ2-7; D may be TRBD2 (6 bases). V was trimmed by 4 bases and J by 7 bases, leaving 14 bases between them. The CDR3 totals 13 residues.

The CDR3 DNA reads TGCAGCGTCCATGGGGGTACAGATACGCAGTATTTT. Protein: CSVHGGTDTQYF. This chain connects TRBV29-1 to TRBJ2-3; possibly TRBD1 or TRBD2 for D (5 bases each). V gave up 6 bases and J gave up 3 bases, with 10 bases separating them. The germline gives CDR1 SQVTM, CDR2 ANQGSEA. The CDR3 is made up of 12 amino acids.

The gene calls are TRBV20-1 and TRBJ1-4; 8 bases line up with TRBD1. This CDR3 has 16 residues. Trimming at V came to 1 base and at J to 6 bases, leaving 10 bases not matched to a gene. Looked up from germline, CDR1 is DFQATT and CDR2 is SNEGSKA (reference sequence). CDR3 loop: CSARATGQGGHEKLFF. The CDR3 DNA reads TGCAGTGCTAGAGCGACCGGACAGGGAGGGCATGAAAAACTGTTTTTT.

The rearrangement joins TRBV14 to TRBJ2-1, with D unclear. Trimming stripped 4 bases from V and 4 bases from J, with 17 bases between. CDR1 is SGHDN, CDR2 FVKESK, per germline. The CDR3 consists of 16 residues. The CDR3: CASSPRRSIPYNEQFF. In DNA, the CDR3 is TGTGCCAGCAGCCCAAGGCGCTCGATCCCTTACAATGAGCAGTTCTTC.

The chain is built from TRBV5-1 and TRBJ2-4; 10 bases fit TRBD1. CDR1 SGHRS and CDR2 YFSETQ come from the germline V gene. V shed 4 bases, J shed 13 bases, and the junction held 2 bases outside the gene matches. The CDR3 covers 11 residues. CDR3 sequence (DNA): TGCGCCAGCAGCGCGGGACAGGGGCAGTACTTC. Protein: CASSAGQGQYF.

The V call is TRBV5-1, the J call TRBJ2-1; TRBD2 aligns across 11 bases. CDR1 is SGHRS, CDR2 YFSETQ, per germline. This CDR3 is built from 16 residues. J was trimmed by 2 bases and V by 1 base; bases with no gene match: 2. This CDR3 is CASSLSSGGTYNEQFF. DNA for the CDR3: TGCGCCAGCAGCTTGTCTAGCGGGGGGACCTACAATGAGCAGTTCTTC. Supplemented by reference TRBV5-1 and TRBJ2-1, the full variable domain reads KAGVTQTPRYLIKTRGQQVTLSCSPISGHRSVSWYQQTPGQGLQFLFEYFSETQRNKGNFPGRFSGRQFSNSRSEMNVSTLELGDSALYLCASSLSSGGTYNEQFFGPGTRLTVL.

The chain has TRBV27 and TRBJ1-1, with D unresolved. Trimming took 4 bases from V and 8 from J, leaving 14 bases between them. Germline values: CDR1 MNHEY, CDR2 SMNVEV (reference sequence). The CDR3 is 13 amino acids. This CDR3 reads CASSSPSHGEAFF. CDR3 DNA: TGTGCCAGCAGTTCACCTTCCCACGGAGAAGCTTTCTTT.

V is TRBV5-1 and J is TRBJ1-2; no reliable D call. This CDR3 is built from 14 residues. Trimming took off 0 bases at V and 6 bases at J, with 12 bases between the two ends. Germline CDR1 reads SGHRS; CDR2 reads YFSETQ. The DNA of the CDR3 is TGCGCCAGCAGCTTGGTCGGGCTGACGGATGGCTACACCTTC. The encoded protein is CASSLVGLTDGYTF.

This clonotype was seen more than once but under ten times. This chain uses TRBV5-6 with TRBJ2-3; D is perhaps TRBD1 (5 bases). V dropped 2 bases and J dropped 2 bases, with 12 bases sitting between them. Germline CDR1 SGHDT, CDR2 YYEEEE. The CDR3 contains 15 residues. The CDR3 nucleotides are TGTGCCAGCAGCTTTTTAAGGGGCCCCACAGATACGCAGTATTTT. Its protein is CASSFLRGPTDTQYF.

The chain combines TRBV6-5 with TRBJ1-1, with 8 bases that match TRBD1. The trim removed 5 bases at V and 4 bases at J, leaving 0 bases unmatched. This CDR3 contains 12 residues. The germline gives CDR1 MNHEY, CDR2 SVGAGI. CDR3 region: CASSDRGTEAFF. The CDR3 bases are TGTGCCAGCAGTGACAGGGGCACTGAAGCTTTCTTT.

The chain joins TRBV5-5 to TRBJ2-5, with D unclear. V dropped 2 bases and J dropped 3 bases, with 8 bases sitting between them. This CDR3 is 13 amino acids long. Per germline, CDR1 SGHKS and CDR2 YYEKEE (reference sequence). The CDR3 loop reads CASSFYPEETQYF. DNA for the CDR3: TGTGCCAGCAGCTTTTACCCAGAAGAGACCCAGTACTTC.

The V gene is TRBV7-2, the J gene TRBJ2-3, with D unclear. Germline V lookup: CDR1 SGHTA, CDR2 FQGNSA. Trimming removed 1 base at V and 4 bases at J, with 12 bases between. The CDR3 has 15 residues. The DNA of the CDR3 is TGTGCCAGCAGCTTAGGGGCTAGTGGGGCAGATACGCAGTATTTT. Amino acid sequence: CASSLGASGADTQYF.

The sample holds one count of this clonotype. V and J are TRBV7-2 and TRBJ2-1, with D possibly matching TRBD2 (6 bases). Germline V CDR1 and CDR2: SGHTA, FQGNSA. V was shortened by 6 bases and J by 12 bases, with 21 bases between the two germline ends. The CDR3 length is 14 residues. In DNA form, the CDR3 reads TGTGCCAGCAGGTTGGGGGACTCACCTGGGTGGCAGTTCTTC. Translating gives CASRLGDSPGWQFF.

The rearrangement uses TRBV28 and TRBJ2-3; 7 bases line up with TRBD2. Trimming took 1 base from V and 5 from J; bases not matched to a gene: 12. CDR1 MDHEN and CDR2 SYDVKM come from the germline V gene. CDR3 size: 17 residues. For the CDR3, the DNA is TGTGCCAGCAGTTTATTGGCTAGCGGCCTACACGAAGATACGCAGTATTTT. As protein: CASSLLASGLHEDTQYF. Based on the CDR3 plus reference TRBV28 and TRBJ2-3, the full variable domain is DVKVTQSSRYLVKRTGEKVFLECVQDMDHENMFWYRQDPGLGLRLIYFSYDVKMKEKGDIPEGYSVSREKKERFSLILESASTNQTSMYLCASSLLASGLHEDTQYFGPGTRLTVL.